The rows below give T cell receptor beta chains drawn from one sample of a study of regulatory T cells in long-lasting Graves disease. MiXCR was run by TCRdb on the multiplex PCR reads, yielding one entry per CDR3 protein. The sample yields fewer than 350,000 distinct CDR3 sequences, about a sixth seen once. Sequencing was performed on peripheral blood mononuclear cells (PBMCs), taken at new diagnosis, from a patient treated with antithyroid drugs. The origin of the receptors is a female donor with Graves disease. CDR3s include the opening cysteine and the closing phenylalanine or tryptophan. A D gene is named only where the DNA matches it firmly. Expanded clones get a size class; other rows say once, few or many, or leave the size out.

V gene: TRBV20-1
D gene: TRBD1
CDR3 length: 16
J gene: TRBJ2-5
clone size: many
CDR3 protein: CSAPGRTGIYQETQYF
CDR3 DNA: TGCAGTGCACCGGGGCGGACAGGGATTTACCAAGAGACCCAGTACTTC

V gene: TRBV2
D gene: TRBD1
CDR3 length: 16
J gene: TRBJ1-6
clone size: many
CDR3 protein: CASSKDRGSRNSPLHF
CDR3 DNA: TGTGCCAGCAGTAAGGACAGGGGGTCGAGAAATTCACCCCTCCACTTT

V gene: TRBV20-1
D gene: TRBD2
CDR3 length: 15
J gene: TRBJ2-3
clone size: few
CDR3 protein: CSASPLAGASDTQYF
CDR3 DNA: TGCAGTGCTAGCCCCCTAGCGGGAGCTTCAGATACGCAGTATTTT

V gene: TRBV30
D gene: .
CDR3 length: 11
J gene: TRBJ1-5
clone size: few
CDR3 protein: CAWMCNQPQHF
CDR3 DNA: TGTGCCTGGATGTGCAATCAGCCCCAGCATTTT

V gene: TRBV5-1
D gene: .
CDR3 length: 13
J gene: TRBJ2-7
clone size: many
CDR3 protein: CASSPDSAYEQYF
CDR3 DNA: TGCGCCAGCAGCCCGGACTCAGCTTACGAGCAGTACTTC

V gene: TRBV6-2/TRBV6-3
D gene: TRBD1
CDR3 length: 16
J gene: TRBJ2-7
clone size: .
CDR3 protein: CASSYGPGQGIREQYF
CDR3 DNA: TGTGCCAGCAGTTACGGGCCGGGACAGGGGATTCGCGAGCAGTACTTC

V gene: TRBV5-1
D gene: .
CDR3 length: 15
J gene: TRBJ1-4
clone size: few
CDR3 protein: CASSLRAPTNEKLFF
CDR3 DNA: TGCGCCAGCAGCTTGAGGGCTCCAACTAATGAAAAACTGTTTTTT

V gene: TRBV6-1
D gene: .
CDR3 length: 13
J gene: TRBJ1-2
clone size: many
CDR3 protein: CASSKPGDYGYTF
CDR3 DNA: TGTGCCAGCAGTAAACCTGGGGACTATGGCTACACCTTC

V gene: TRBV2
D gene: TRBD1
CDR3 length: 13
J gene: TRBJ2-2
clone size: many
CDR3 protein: CATGTVQAGELFF
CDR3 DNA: TGTGCCACAGGGACAGTTCAGGCCGGGGAGCTGTTTTTT

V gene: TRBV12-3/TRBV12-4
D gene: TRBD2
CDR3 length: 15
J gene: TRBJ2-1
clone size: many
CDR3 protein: CASSPKGLSYNEQFF
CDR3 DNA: TGTGCCAGCAGTCCTAAGGGACTATCCTACAATGAGCAGTTCTTC

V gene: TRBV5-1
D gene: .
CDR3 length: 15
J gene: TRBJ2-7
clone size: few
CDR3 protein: CASSLGSVSSYEQYF
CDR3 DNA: TGCGCCAGCAGCTTGGGTAGCGTAAGCTCCTACGAGCAGTACTTC

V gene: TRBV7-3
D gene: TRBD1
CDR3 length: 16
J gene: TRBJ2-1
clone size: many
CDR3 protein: CASSLTPSPGGNEQFF
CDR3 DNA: TGTGCCAGCAGCTTAACCCCCTCTCCAGGGGGCAATGAGCAGTTCTTC

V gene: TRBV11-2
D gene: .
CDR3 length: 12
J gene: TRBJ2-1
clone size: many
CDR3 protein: CASSLDPWKQFF
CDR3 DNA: TGTGCCAGCAGCTTAGACCCCTGGAAGCAGTTCTTC

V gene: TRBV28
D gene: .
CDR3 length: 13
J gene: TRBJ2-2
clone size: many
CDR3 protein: CASSFRLEGELFF
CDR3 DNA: TGTGCCAGCAGTTTCCGACTAGAAGGGGAGCTGTTTTTT

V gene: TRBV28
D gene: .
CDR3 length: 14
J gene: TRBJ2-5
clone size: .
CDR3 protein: CASSFITRGETQYF
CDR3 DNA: TGTGCCAGCAGTTTTATAACACGAGGAGAGACCCAGTACTTC

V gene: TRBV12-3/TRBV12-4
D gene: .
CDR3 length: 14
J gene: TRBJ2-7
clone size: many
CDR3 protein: CASSLGQETYEQYF
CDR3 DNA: TGTGCCAGCAGTTTAGGACAGGAGACGTACGAGCAGTACTTC

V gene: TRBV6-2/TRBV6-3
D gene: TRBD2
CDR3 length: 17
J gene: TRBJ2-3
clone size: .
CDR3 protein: CASRNIGAGGLTDTQYF
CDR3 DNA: TGTGCCAGCAGAAACATAGGAGCGGGAGGGCTTACAGATACGCAGTATTTT

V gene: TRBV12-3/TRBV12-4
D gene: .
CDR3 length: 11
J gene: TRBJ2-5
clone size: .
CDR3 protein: CASRGLGTQYF
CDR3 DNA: TGTGCCAGCAGGGGTTTGGGGACCCAGTACTTC

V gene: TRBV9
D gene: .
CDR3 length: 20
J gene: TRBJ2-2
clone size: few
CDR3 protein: CASSVAAGGGPSENTGELFF
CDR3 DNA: TGTGCCAGCAGCGTAGCAGCCGGTGGTGGTCCCTCCGAGAACACCGGGGAGCTGTTTTTT

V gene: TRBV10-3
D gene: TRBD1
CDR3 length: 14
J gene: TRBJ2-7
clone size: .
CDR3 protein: CAMGAGTGAHEQYF
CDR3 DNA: TGTGCCATGGGGGCGGGGACAGGAGCTCACGAGCAGTACTTC

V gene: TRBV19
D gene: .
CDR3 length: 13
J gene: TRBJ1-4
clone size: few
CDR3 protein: CATRGRTNEKLFF
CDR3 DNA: TGTGCCACCAGAGGGAGGACTAATGAAAAACTGTTTTTT

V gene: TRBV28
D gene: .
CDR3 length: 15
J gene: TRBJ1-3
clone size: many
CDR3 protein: CASSPATASGNTIYF
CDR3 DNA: TGTGCCAGCAGTCCGGCGACAGCCTCTGGAAACACCATATATTTT

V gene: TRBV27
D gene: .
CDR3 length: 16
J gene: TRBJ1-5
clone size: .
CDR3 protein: CASSLIGISGNQPQHF
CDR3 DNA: TGTGCCAGCAGTTTAATCGGGATAAGCGGCAATCAGCCCCAGCATTTT

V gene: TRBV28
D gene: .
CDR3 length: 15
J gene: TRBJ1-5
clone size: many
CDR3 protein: CASSLGGTIDQPQHF
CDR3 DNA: TGTGCCAGCAGTTTAGGGGGAACTATCGATCAGCCCCAGCATTTT

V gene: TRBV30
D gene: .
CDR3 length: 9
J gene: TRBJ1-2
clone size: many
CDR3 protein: CAWTYGYTF
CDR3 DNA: TGTGCCTGGACGTATGGCTACACCTTC

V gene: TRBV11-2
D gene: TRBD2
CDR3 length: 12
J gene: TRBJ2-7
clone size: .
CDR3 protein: CASSRGGSGQYF
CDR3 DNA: TGTGCCAGCAGCCGGGGGGGCTCCGGGCAGTACTTC

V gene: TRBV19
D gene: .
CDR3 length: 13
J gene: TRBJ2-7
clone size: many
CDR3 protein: CASSQSGNYEQYF
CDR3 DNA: TGTGCCAGTTCTCAGAGTGGTAACTACGAGCAGTACTTC

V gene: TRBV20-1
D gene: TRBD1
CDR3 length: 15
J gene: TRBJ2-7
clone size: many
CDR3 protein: CSAKPGTGGSYEQYF
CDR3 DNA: TGCAGTGCTAAACCCGGGACAGGGGGTTCCTACGAGCAGTACTTC

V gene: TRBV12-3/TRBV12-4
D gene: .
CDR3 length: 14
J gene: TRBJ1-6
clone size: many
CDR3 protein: CASTGDSYNSPLHF
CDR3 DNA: TGTGCCAGTACGGGAGACTCCTATAATTCACCCCTCCACTTT

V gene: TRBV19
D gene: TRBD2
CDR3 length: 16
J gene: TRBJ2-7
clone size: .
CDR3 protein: CASNPLGGGTPYEQYF
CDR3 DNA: TGTGCCAGTAACCCCCTTGGGGGGGGGACTCCATACGAGCAGTACTTC

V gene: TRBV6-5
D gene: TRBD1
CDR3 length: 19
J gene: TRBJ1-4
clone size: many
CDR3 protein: CASSYTSPGTGFTNEKLFF
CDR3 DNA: TGTGCCAGCAGTTACACCAGTCCCGGGACAGGGTTTACTAATGAAAAACTGTTTTTT

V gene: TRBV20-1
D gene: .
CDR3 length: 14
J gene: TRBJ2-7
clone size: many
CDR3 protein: CSASRDRSSYEQYF
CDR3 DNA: TGCAGTGCTAGTCGGGACCGATCCTCCTACGAGCAGTACTTC

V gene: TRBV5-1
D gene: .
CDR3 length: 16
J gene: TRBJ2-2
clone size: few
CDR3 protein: CASSLLAELNTGELFF
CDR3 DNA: TGCGCCAGCAGCTTGTTGGCAGAACTCAACACCGGGGAGCTGTTTTTT

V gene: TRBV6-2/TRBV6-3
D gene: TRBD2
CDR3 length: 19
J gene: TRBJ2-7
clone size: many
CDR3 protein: CASSYSSKGLAGGVYEQYF
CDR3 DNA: TGTGCCAGCAGTTACTCGAGTAAGGGACTAGCGGGAGGGGTCTACGAGCAGTACTTC

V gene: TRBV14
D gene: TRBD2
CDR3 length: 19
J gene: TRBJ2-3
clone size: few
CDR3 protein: CASSPLSPGLAFVTDTQYF
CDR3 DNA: TGTGCCAGCAGCCCTCTTTCCCCTGGACTAGCGTTCGTCACAGATACGCAGTATTTT

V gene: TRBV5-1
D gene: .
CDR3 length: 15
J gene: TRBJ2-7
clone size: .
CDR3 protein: CASSLVVGVEYEQYF
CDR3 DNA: TGCGCCAGCAGCTTGGTGGTGGGAGTTGAATACGAGCAGTACTTC

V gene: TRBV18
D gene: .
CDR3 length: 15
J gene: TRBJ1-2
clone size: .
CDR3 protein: CASSPLQGQENGYTF
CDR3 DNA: TGTGCCAGCTCACCACTTCAGGGCCAGGAGAATGGCTACACCTTC

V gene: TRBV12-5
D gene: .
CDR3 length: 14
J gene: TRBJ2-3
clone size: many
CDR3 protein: CASGLKEGSDTQYF
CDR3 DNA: TGTGCTAGTGGTTTGAAGGAGGGTAGCGATACGCAGTATTTT

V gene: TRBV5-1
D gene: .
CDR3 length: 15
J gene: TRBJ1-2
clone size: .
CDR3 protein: CASSLVQGFYYGYTF
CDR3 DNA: TGCGCCAGCAGCTTGGTTCAGGGGTTCTACTATGGCTACACCTTC

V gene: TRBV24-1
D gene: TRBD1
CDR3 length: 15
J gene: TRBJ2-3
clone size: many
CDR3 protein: CATSSGTGLTATQYF
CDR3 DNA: TGTGCCACCTCTTCCGGGACAGGCCTTACGGCTACGCAGTATTTT

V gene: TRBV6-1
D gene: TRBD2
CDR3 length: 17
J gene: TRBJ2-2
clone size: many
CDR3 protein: CASRGLTSGGGGGELFF
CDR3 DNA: TGTGCCAGCAGAGGTCTGACTAGCGGAGGGGGAGGCGGGGAGCTGTTTTTT

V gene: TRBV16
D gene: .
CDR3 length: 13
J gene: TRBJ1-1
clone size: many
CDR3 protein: CASSHMGNTEAFF
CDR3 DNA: TGTGCCAGCAGCCATATGGGGAACACTGAAGCTTTCTTT

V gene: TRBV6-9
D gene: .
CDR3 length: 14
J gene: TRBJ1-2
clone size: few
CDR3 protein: CASSYSGHIERYTF
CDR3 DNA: TGTGCCAGCAGTTACTCCGGACATATTGAGCGCTACACCTTC

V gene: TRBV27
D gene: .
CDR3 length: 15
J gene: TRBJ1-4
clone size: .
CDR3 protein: CASSLAGVWNEKLFF
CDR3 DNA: TGTGCCAGCAGTTTAGCAGGGGTATGGAATGAAAAACTGTTTTTT

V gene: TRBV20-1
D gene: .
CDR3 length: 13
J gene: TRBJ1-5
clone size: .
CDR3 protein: CSAREGGDQPQHF
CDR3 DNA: TGCAGTGCTAGAGAGGGCGGGGATCAACCCCAGCATTTT

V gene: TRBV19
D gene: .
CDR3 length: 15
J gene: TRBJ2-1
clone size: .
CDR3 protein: CASSITAGGINEQFF
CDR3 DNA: TGTGCCAGTAGTATAACGGCAGGGGGGATCAATGAGCAGTTCTTC

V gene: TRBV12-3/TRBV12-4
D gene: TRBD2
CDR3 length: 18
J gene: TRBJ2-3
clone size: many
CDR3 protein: CASRGLAGSPMWTDTQYF
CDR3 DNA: TGTGCCAGCAGAGGTCTAGCGGGGTCCCCCATGTGGACAGATACGCAGTATTTT